Listed here are 15 T cell receptor beta chains from one sample, sequenced in a study of blood T cell repertoires in COVID-19. The method was immunoSEQ multiplex PCR; TCRdb's version includes in-frame clones alone and lacks a portion of them. The table records some 240,000 clones, roughly 76% of them present only once. Sequencing was done on a sample of peripheral blood. The receptor source for this set is an elderly woman with COVID-19, enrolled during active disease.

The chain combines TRBV24-1 with TRBJ2-1; D call uncertain. Germline V gene data show CDR1 as KGHDR and CDR2 as SFDVKD. CDR3 length: 11 residues. The V end lost 9 bases, the J end lost 7 bases, and 9 bases lay between the germline ends. CDR3 in amino acids: CATGKRNEQFF. The CDR3 DNA follows: TGTGCCACCGGTAAGAGGAATGAGCAGTTCTTC.

This chain joins TRBV6-2 or TRBV6-3 and TRBJ1-1; maybe TRBD1 (6 bases). The CDR3 contains 17 residues. From germline, CDR1 is MNHEY and CDR2 SVGEGT. Trimming removed 2 bases at V and 0 bases at J, with 16 bases between. CDR3 region: CASSYNERQALNTEAFF. CDR3 sequence (DNA): TGTGCCAGCAGTTACAATGAGCGACAGGCCTTGAACACTGAAGCTTTCTTT.

CDR3 loop: CASSLGTGMGQPQHF. Here the CDR3 DNA reads TGTGCCAGCAGCTTAGGGACAGGGATGGGTCAGCCCCAGCATTTT. V is TRBV7-9 and J is TRBJ1-5; 8 nucleotides line up with TRBD1. This CDR3 is 15 amino acids long. V gave up 1 base and J gave up 6 bases; unmatched junction bases: 5. Germline V lookup: CDR1 SEHNR, CDR2 FQNEAQ (reference sequence).

The chain couples TRBV7-9 to TRBJ2-5; 13 bases match TRBD2. The CDR3 runs 16 residues. Germline CDR1 and CDR2: SEHNR and FQNEAQ (reference sequence). J gave up 4 bases and V 4 bases, and 6 bases lay outside the gene matches. The CDR3 DNA follows: TGTGCCAGCAGCTCGGGACTAGCGGGAAGAGGAGAGACCCAGTACTTC. Amino acids: CASSSGLAGRGETQYF.

V gene TRBV7-3 combines with J gene TRBJ2-3; 12 bases match TRBD2. Germline V lookup: CDR1 SGHTA, CDR2 FQGTGA. The CDR3 covers 17 residues. The junction had 6 bases not matched to a gene; V was cut back by 5 bases and J by 0 bases. The CDR3 here is CASSLGLAGTSTDTQYF. DNA for the CDR3: TGTGCCAGCAGCCTAGGACTAGCGGGGACTAGCACAGATACGCAGTATTTT.

CDR3 sequence (DNA): TGCGCCAGCAGCTCACATCTGGCTGGGGCCAACGTCCTGACTTTC. Its protein is CASSSHLAGANVLTF. This chain links TRBV5-1 with TRBJ2-6; D remains ambiguous. Germline V lookup: CDR1 SGHRS, CDR2 YFSETQ. V lost 3 bases, J lost 2 bases, and 9 bases lay in between. The CDR3 length is 15 residues.

The chain links TRBV5-1 to TRBJ1-6, with TRBD1 matching over 9 bases. From germline, CDR1 is SGHRS and CDR2 YFSETQ. Trimming removed 3 bases from V and 5 bases from J; junction bases left unmatched: 3. The CDR3 consists of 15 residues. The CDR3 nucleotides read TGCGCCAGCAGCTCCAGGACAGGGGATAATTCACCCCTCCACTTT. Its translation: CASSSRTGDNSPLHF.

The CDR3 loop reads CASSNSRLDQPQHF. CDR3 DNA sequence: TGTGCCAGCAGCAACAGCAGGTTAGACCAGCCCCAGCATTTT. This chain links TRBV21-1 with TRBJ1-5; the tabulated D call, TRBD1, remains unverified against the DNA. TRBV21-1 is assigned pseudogene status. The CDR3 is made up of 14 amino acids.

With respect to this clone: The sample carries other DNA sequences with the same CDR3. The rearrangement links TRBV18 to TRBJ1-1; 9 bases map to TRBD1. Germline CDR1 and CDR2: KGHSH and LQKENI. V trimming: 6 bases; J trimming: 3 bases; junction bases outside the gene matches: 5. This CDR3 region has 14 residues. CDR3 residues: CASSPRTGDTEAFF. CDR3 DNA sequence: TGTGCCAGCTCGCCCCGGACAGGGGACACTGAAGCTTTCTTT. The full variable domain, in which reference TRBV18 and TRBJ1-1 provide the parts outside the CDR3, is NAGVMQNPRHLVRRRGQEARLRCSPMKGHSHVYWYRQLPEEGLKFMVYLQKENIIDESGMPKERFSAEFPKEGPSILRIQQVVRGDSAAYFCASSPRTGDTEAFFGQGTRLTVV.

The chain combines TRBV19 with TRBJ1-1, with D possibly matching TRBD1 (6 bases). The germline CDR1 and CDR2 sequences are LNHDA and SQIVND (reference sequence). Trimming took off 4 bases at V and 4 bases at J, with 13 bases between the two ends. The CDR3 runs to 14 residues. The CDR3 DNA follows: TGTGCCAGTAGTACACCACAGGGCGGCACTGAAGCTTTCTTT. Its translation is CASSTPQGGTEAFF.

CDR3 loop: CASSLAGGAYNEQFF. As DNA, the CDR3 is TGTGCCAGCAGCCTTGCGGGGGGCGCGTACAATGAGCAGTTCTTC. The gene calls are TRBV5-4 and TRBJ2-1; 8 nucleotides agree with TRBD2. Germline V lookup: CDR1 SGHNT, CDR2 YYREEE (reference sequence). V lost 4 bases, J lost 4 bases, and 7 bases stayed unmatched. The CDR3 spans 15 residues.

The chain is built from TRBV5-4 and TRBJ2-5; D unclear. V was pared by 0 bases and J by 2 bases, with 8 bases between. The CDR3 contains 14 residues. The V gene's germline CDR1 is SGHNT and CDR2 YYREEE (reference sequence). Here the CDR3 reads CASSLGAQQETQYF. The DNA of the CDR3 is TGTGCCAGCAGCTTGGGGGCACAGCAAGAGACCCAGTACTTC.

The chain recombines TRBV19 with TRBJ2-2, with 11 positions matching TRBD2. CDR1 and CDR2 (germline): LNHDA, SQIVND (reference sequence). There are 22 residues in the CDR3. With V trimmed by 5 bases and J by 5 bases, 25 bases remained unmatched. The DNA for the CDR3 is TGTGCCAGTAGTTCCCATACCTCGTGGGCTAGCGGGAGGCGTAATAAGACCGGGGAGCTGTTTTTT. It encodes CASSSHTSWASGRRNKTGELFF.

The chain links TRBV18 to TRBJ2-5; 9 positions match TRBD1. The V gene end was trimmed by 2 bases and the J gene end by 0 bases; junction bases not matched to a gene: 4. Germline V lookup: CDR1 KGHSH, CDR2 LQKENI. The CDR3 extends over 16 amino acids. CDR3 DNA: TGTGCCAGCTCACCAGGGGACAGGGCCCACCAAGAGACCCAGTACTTC. Its translation is CASSPGDRAHQETQYF. Together with reference TRBV18 and TRBJ2-5, the CDR3 gives the full variable domain: NAGVMQNPRHLVRRRGQEARLRCSPMKGHSHVYWYRQLPEEGLKFMVYLQKENIIDESGMPKERFSAEFPKEGPSILRIQQVVRGDSAAYFCASSPGDRAHQETQYFGPGTRLLVL.

The chain uses TRBV6-5 and TRBJ1-1; the D is unclear. CDR1 is MNHEY, CDR2 SVGAGI, per germline. Trimming removed 6 bases at V and 0 bases at J, with 11 bases between. The CDR3 has 14 amino acids. CDR3 amino acids: CASRRASLNTEAFF. The CDR3 nucleotides read TGTGCCAGCAGGCGAGCATCCCTGAACACTGAAGCTTTCTTT.